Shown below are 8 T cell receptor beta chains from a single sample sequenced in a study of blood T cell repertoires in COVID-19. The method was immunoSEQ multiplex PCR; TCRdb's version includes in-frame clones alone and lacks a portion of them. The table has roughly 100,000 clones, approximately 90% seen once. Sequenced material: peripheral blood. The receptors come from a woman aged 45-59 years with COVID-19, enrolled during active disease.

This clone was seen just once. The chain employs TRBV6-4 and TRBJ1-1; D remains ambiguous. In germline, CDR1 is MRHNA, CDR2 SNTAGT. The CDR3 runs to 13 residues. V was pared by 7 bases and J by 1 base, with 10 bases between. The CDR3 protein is CASKAAENTEAFF. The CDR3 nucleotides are TGTGCCAGCAAAGCGGCGGAGAACACTGAAGCTTTCTTT.

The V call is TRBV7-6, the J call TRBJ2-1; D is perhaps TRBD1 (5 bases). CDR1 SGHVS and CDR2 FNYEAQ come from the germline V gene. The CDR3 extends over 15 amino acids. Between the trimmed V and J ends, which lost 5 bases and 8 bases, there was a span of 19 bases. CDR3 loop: CASSLRGVAHDEQFF. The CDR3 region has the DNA TGTGCCAGCAGCCTAAGGGGTGTGGCACACGATGAGCAGTTCTTC.

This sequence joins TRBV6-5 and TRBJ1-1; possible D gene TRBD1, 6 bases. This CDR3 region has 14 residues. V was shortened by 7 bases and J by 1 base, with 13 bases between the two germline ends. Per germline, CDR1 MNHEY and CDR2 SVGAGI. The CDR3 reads CASKEQGWNTEAFF. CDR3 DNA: TGTGCCAGCAAAGAACAGGGATGGAACACTGAAGCTTTCTTT.

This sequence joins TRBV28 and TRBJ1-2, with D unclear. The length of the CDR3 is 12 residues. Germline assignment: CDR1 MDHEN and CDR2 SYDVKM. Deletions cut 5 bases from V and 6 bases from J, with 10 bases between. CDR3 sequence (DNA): TGTGCCAGCAGTCCGCCGGGGAATGGCTACACCTTC. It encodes CASSPPGNGYTF.

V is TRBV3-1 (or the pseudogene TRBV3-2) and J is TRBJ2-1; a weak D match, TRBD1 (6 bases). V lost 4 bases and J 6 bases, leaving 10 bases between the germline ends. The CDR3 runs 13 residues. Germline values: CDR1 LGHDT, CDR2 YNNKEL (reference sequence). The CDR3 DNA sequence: TGTGCCAGCAGCCGGGCAGGGGCCAATGAGCAGTTCTTC. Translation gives CASSRAGANEQFF.

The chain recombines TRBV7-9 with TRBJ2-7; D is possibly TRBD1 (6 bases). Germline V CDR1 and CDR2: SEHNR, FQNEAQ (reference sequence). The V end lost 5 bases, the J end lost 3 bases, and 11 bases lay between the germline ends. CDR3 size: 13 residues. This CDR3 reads CASSRVTGYEQYF. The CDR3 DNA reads TGTGCCAGCAGCAGGGTGACAGGCTACGAGCAGTACTTC.

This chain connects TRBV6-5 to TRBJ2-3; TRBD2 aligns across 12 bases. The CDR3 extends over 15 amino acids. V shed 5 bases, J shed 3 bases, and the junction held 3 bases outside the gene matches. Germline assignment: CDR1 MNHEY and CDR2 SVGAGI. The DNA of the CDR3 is TGTGCCAGCAGTCTAGCGGGGGGGAGGACAGATACGCAGTATTTT. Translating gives CASSLAGGRTDTQYF.

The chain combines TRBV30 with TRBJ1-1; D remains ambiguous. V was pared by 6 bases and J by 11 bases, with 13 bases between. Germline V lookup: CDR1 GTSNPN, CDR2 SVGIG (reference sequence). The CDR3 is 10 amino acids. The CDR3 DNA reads TGTGCCTGCCAGACCAGGTTGGCTTTCTTT. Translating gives CACQTRLAFF.